This T cell receptor (beta chain) was retrieved from a study of cytomegalovirus exposure and HLA in healthy donors (dated by TCRdb to about 2017). Regarding the research as a whole: According to a later analysis, the roughly 120 validation repertoires were produced on the same platform as the roughly 700 repertoires of the first cohort. The aim of the study was to test whether cataloging public T cell receptors could identify signatures of past pathogen exposure. A separate validation cohort of roughly 120 different subjects was used in addition to the roughly 640-subject first cohort. The study combined high-throughput TCR immunosequencing, statistical association of individual TCRs with disease status, and machine learning to predict cytomegalovirus infection status. The paper's findings and limits, for the study overall: It was suggested by the authors that the approach could potentially be generalized to other disease states and immunological phenotypes. A later analysis found that TCRs clustered in the first cohort also tended to co-occur in the 100 to 150 validation repertoires, with about 94% of cluster scores above 0. A later analysis had no HLA typing for the validation cohort, so co-occurrence there was scored across all 110 or so repertoires. The classifier was reported to diagnose cytomegalovirus status with high specificity and sensitivity in both the original and validation cohorts. Three of the identified cytomegalovirus-associated TCR beta chains were confirmed in vitro to be specific for cytomegalovirus antigens. The study gave a list of more than 150 TCR beta chains associated with cytomegalovirus. Across donors, most TCR sequences were observed very rarely, whereas some public TCRs were present in many individuals.

The donors were included in the validation cohort of some 120 subjects, a group kept apart from the roughly 700-subject first cohort. The library was obtained by the immunoSEQ multiplex PCR assay. From the authors' description of their analysis: To diagnose cytomegalovirus status from the catalog of TCR beta chain sequences, a statistical classification framework was built. What TCRdb holds here is the immuneACCESS table cut down to in-frame rearrangements. Part of the clones is not present; checked against another copy, under half of the missing clones reflect an unresolved V gene, and the others are unexplained. Clonal size and the V and J genes are those of that table, whereas D and trimming came from the DNA. Across this sample there are 150,000 to 200,000 clones, with approximately 78% seen only once. Around 1.2% of the sample is in the top ten clones. This clone appeared a few times. There is no known antigen for this receptor. No quality values exist for individual bases; no much larger clone is one base distant.

The V and J ends are trimmed by 2 bases and 7 bases, leaving 15 bases between them. As encoded in the germline V gene (reference sequence), CDR1 is GTSNPN while CDR2 is SVGIG. The CDR3 holds 14 amino acids from the cysteine to the phenylalanine. Only the CDR3 part of the read is kept: 42 bases, read in frame from the first base. The sequenced sample consisted of PBMCs. This sequence was found in a young woman in good health and CMV-seronegative. The rearrangement combines TRBV30 with TRBJ1-5; too little of a D gene remains to name it. The nucleotides read TGTGCCTGGAGTACCGGCCGAGGGAAGCAGCCCCAGCATTTT. This translates into CAWSTGRGKQPQHF.